Shown below are 8 T cell receptor beta chains from a single sample sequenced in a study of blood T cell repertoires in COVID-19. Here immunoSEQ multiplex PCR was the method, and the copy in TCRdb shows in-frame clones only, minus some. The data hold under 250,000 clones, with about four fifths observed a single time. The sequencing input was PBMCs or T cells enriched from blood (not recorded which). All receptors derive from a woman aged 55-69 years who had recovered from COVID-19.

This clone was counted many times. The genes are TRBV19 and TRBJ1-5; TRBD1 agrees at 7 bases. The CDR3 is 13 residues long. Germline V gene data show CDR1 as LNHDA and CDR2 as SQIVND (reference sequence). Trimming took 8 bases from V and 7 from J; bases not matched to a gene: 8. The CDR3 spells CASEDRTGQPQHF. In DNA form, the CDR3 reads TGTGCCAGTGAGGACAGGACGGGGCAGCCCCAGCATTTT.

The chain recombines TRBV18 with TRBJ2-5; 8 bases map to TRBD2. Germline lookup yields CDR1 KGHSH and CDR2 LQKENI. This CDR3 is built from 15 residues. Germline trimming cut 3 bases from V and 2 bases from J; bases unmatched to any gene: 5. In nucleotides, the CDR3 is TGTGCCAGCTCACCGTCCGGGACTAGTCAAGAGACCCAGTACTTC. This gives the protein CASSPSGTSQETQYF.

The chain recombines TRBV28 with TRBJ2-7, with a tentative D call TRBD2 (5 bases). CDR1 is MDHEN and CDR2 is SYDVKM in the germline V gene. Trimming cost V 3 bases and J 1 base, with 10 bases left between them. CDR3 length equals 14 residues. The CDR3 coding sequence is TGTGCCAGCAGTTTGTTGACTAATTCCTACGAGCAGTACTTC. The encoded protein is CASSLLTNSYEQYF. The full variable domain, its missing parts supplied by reference TRBV28 and TRBJ2-7, is DVKVTQSSRYLVKRTGEKVFLECVQDMDHENMFWYRQDPGLGLRLIYFSYDVKMKEKGDIPEGYSVSREKKERFSLILESASTNQTSMYLCASSLLTNSYEQYFGPGTRLTVT.

The rearrangement links TRBV7-9 to TRBJ2-7; D is undetermined. Trimming took 3 bases from V and 7 from J, leaving 10 bases between them. Germline assignment: CDR1 SEHNR and CDR2 FQNEAQ (reference sequence). The CDR3 covers 12 residues. CDR3 DNA sequence: TGTGCCAGCAGCTTGTTGGTCGGGGAGCAGTACTTC. Its translation: CASSLLVGEQYF.

This clone was counted between two and nine times. This chain joins TRBV4-2 and TRBJ2-2; tentatively, D is TRBD1 (6 bases). The germline CDR1 and CDR2 sequences are LGHNA and YNFKEQ. The germline V and J ends were trimmed by 4 bases and 6 bases, with 21 bases remaining between them. This CDR3 has 17 amino acids. CDR3 DNA: TGTGCCAGCAGCCCCTCCCGAGGGGGAGCAGCTTCCGGGGAGCTGTTTTTT. Translated: CASSPSRGGAASGELFF.

The chain recombines TRBV11-3 with TRBJ2-1; 8 bases are shared with TRBD2. The CDR3 spans 14 residues. The ends lost 7 bases at V and 9 bases at J; junction bases unmatched: 11. Germline V gene data show CDR1 as SGHNT and CDR2 as YENEEA. The DNA for the CDR3 is TGTGCCAGCACTAGGACGGGAGGGGTCGGTGAGCAGTTCTTC. Translated: CASTRTGGVGEQFF.

This clone was seen a handful of times. This chain joins TRBV5-1 and TRBJ1-6; the D is unclear. The CDR3 runs to 17 residues. Trimming removed 4 bases at V and 0 bases at J, with 14 bases between. Per the germline V gene, CDR1 is SGHRS and CDR2 is YFSETQ. The CDR3 DNA sequence: TGCGCCAGCAGCCCTGATACCTCGAGCTCCTATAATTCACCCCTCCACTTT. This codes for CASSPDTSSSYNSPLHF.

This sequence joins TRBV12-5 and TRBJ1-1; the D is unclear. The CDR3 is made up of 16 amino acids. Trimming stripped 0 bases from V and 3 bases from J, with 14 bases between. CDR1 is LGHNT and CDR2 is FRNRAP in the germline V gene. CDR3 protein: CASGLVRRTDYTEAFF. The CDR3 nucleotides read TGTGCTAGTGGTTTGGTACGAAGGACGGACTACACTGAAGCTTTCTTT.